Shown below are 19 T cell receptor beta chains from a single sample sequenced in a study of Graves' ophthalmopathy and Graves' hyperthyroidism. From RNA, the CDR3 regions of TCR beta chains were amplified and sequenced. Scientists carried out first-round RT-PCR using HTBI primers and then a second-round multiplex PCR. TCRdb called the multiplex PCR reads again in MiXCR, with one record for every CDR3 protein. The sample consists of over a million distinct CDR3 sequences, roughly 35% of them appearing once. Sequences were obtained from peripheral blood or thyroid tissue (not recorded which). All receptors derive from an adult man with Graves' hyperthyroidism.

The V gene is TRBV12-3 or TRBV12-4, the J gene TRBJ1-1; D uncertain. This CDR3 has 12 amino acids. Trimming left V 5 bases short and J 11 bases short, with 15 bases between. CDR3 protein: CASSKTRPWAFF. CDR3 nucleotide sequence: TGTGCCAGCAGTAAGACTCGTCCGTGGGCTTTCTTT.

This chain joins TRBV6-5 and TRBJ2-6; 9 bases are shared with TRBD1. From germline, CDR1 is MNHEY and CDR2 SVGAGI. The CDR3 consists of 18 residues. V gave up 8 bases and J gave up 0 bases; unmatched junction bases: 11. CDR3 DNA sequence: TGTGCCAGCCGACCCGGGACAGGGAGAAACTCTGGGGCCAACGTCCTGACTTTC. Translating gives CASRPGTGRNSGANVLTF.

V is TRBV9 and J is TRBJ1-2; a weak D match, TRBD1 (6 bases). CDR1 and CDR2 (germline): SGDLS, YYNGEE. Between the trimmed V and J ends, which lost 3 bases and 2 bases, there was a span of 14 bases. The length of the CDR3 is 15 residues. The CDR3 bases are TGTGCCAGCAGCGCACAGACAGGCCGAAACTATGGCTACACCTTC. This gives the protein CASSAQTGRNYGYTF.

With respect to this clonotype: The germline gene is not matched at one end of the junction; a read error may be the cause. The J gene is TRBJ2-7, the V gene TRBV10-2; the D gene is possibly TRBD2 (6 bases). Germline V gene sequence: CDR1 WSHSY, CDR2 SAAADI. The CDR3 covers 14 residues. The CDR3 sequence is CASSASRGVRLVLF. As DNA, the CDR3 is TGCGCCAGCAGTGCGTCGCGCGGGGTGAGACTTGTCTTGTTC.

This clonotype was counted a few times. The gene calls are TRBV7-9 and TRBJ2-1; D is unclear. Germline lookup yields CDR1 SEHNR and CDR2 FQNEAQ (reference sequence). V was shortened by 0 bases and J by 7 bases, with 4 bases between the two germline ends. The CDR3 loop spans 12 amino acids. The CDR3 loop is CASSLARNEQFF. The CDR3, as DNA: TGTGCCAGCAGCTTAGCCCGGAATGAGCAGTTCTTC.

Only a few counts were recorded for this clonotype. The V gene is TRBV6-6, the J gene TRBJ2-3; TRBD2 matches at 7 bases. The CDR3 has 13 amino acids. CDR1 and CDR2 (germline): MNHNY, SVGAGI (reference sequence). V lost 6 bases and J lost 2; bases outside the gene matches: 2. CDR3: CASRGTTTDTQYF. CDR3 sequence (DNA): TGTGCCAGCAGGGGGACTACCACAGATACGCAGTATTTT.

As to this clonotype: Germline and junction disagree at one end, which may indicate a read error. This chain links TRBV10-2 with TRBJ2-2; possibly TRBD1 or TRBD2 for D (5 bases each). Germline V gene lookup returns CDR1 WSHSY and CDR2 SAAADI. The CDR3 totals 16 residues. CDR3 loop: CASSYGPGTDTGELFF. The CDR3 DNA follows: TGTGCCAGCAGTTACGGGCCCGGGACGGACACCGGGGAGCTGTTTTTT.

The chain combines TRBV4-3 with TRBJ1-2, with D perhaps matching TRBD1 (5 bases). V was clipped by 0 bases and J by 7 bases, with 15 bases between them. The CDR3 runs 15 residues. Germline CDR1 and CDR2: LGHNA and YSLEER. In DNA form, the CDR3 reads TGCGCCAGCAGCCAAGATCGGCAGGGATCTCGTGGCTACACCTTC. Protein sequence: CASSQDRQGSRGYTF.

In this sample, this clonotype turned up many times. This chain uses TRBV12-3 or TRBV12-4 with TRBJ1-1; TRBD1 might be the D (6 bases). The CDR3 loop spans 14 amino acids. V shed 3 bases and J shed 0 bases, with 8 bases lying between them. The CDR3 coding sequence is TGTGCCAGCAGTTTCCAGGGGATGAACACTGAAGCTTTCTTT. This codes for CASSFQGMNTEAFF.

On this clonotype: No conserved phenylalanine or tryptophan is present at the end of the CDR3, so a read error is the likely explanation. The limits of the CDR3 on the DNA are not certain, so only TCRdb's listed CDR3 is given. The CDR3: CASSTGLAG. This chain connects TRBV5-1 to TRBJ1-2. The CDR3 is 9 amino acids in total, end residues counted. The germline CDR1 and CDR2 sequences are SGHRS and YFSETQ.

This clonotype was picked up many times. The chain recombines TRBV29-1 with TRBJ2-7; maybe TRBD1 (6 bases). The V gene lost 4 bases and the J gene lost 4 bases, with 11 bases spanning the gap. This CDR3 contains 12 residues. From germline, CDR1 is SQVTM and CDR2 ANQGSEA. The chain's CDR3 is CSVVGHPYEQYF. CDR3 DNA sequence: TGCAGCGTTGTGGGACACCCTTACGAGCAGTACTTC.

This clonotype was detected a few times. The chain has TRBV14 and TRBJ1-3; D is unclear. Germline loops: CDR1 SGHDN, CDR2 FVKESK. Trimming stripped 0 bases from V and 0 bases from J, with 15 bases between. This CDR3 is 18 amino acids long. The CDR3 protein is CASSQDGRQDLSGNTIYF. The CDR3 DNA reads TGTGCCAGCAGCCAAGATGGTCGGCAGGACCTCTCTGGAAACACCATATATTTT. The whole variable domain, remainder taken from reference TRBV14 and TRBJ1-3, is EAGVTQFPSHSVIEKGQTVTLRCDPISGHDNLYWYRRVMGKEIKFLLHFVKESKQDESGMPNNRFLAERTGGTYSTLKVQPAELEDSGVYFCASSQDGRQDLSGNTIYFGEGSWLTVV.

The chain is built from TRBV29-1 and TRBJ2-5; D uncertain. Trimming took 2 bases from V and 7 from J, leaving 11 bases between them. This CDR3 is 12 amino acids long. Germline V gene data show CDR1 as SQVTM and CDR2 as ANQGSEA. The CDR3 reads CSVELEGLTQYF. CDR3 sequence (DNA): TGCAGCGTTGAATTGGAAGGGTTGACCCAGTACTTC.

This clonotype was counted at least ten times. The rearrangement joins TRBV6-5 to TRBJ2-5; D is perhaps TRBD2 (6 bases). CDR3 size: 12 residues. Germline V CDR1 and CDR2: MNHEY, SVGAGI. Trimming left V 7 bases short and J 5 bases short, with 11 bases between. CDR3 amino acids: CASTSGVETQYF. In DNA, the CDR3 is TGTGCCAGCACTTCGGGAGTTGAGACCCAGTACTTC.

CDR3 DNA: TGTGCCAGCAGCTTCGGACAGGTCCGGGAGACCCAGTACTTC. It codes for CASSFGQVRETQYF. This rearrangement joins TRBV5-7 to TRBJ2-5; TRBD1 matches at 7 bases. TRBV5-7 counts as an open reading frame of uncertain function. Trimming at V came to 2 bases and at J to 5 bases, leaving 6 bases not matched to a gene. The CDR3 length is 14 residues.

This clonotype was counted between two and nine times. This rearrangement joins TRBV7-9 to TRBJ2-7; 11 positions agree with TRBD2. V trimming: 1 base; J trimming: 5 bases; junction bases outside the gene matches: 7. Germline V gene data show CDR1 as SEHNR and CDR2 as FQNEAQ (reference sequence). This CDR3 contains 16 residues. The CDR3 reads CASSLGLAGRSDEQYF. The DNA for the CDR3 is TGTGCCAGCAGCTTAGGACTAGCGGGACGATCAGACGAGCAGTACTTC.

The CDR3 here is CATNNQGNTGELFF. The CDR3 DNA sequence: TGCGCCACCAATAACCAGGGTAACACCGGGGAGCTGTTTTTT. V is TRBV5-1 and J is TRBJ2-2, with D maybe TRBD1 (5 bases). Trimming removed 9 bases from V and 2 bases from J, with 14 bases in between. This CDR3 comprises 14 residues. Per germline, CDR1 SGHRS and CDR2 YFSETQ. The full variable domain, rest sourced from reference TRBV5-1 and TRBJ2-2, is KAGVTQTPRYLIKTRGQQVTLSCSPISGHRSVSWYQQTPGQGLQFLFEYFSETQRNKGNFPGRFSGRQFSNSRSEMNVSTLELGDSALYLCATNNQGNTGELFFGEGSRLTVL.

The sample holds a few counts of this clonotype. This chain connects TRBV10-3 to TRBJ1-2; D gene unclear. Looked up from germline, CDR1 is ENHRY and CDR2 is SYGVKD. V shed 6 bases and J shed 4 bases, with 12 bases lying between them. The CDR3 runs to 13 residues. In nucleotides, the CDR3 is TGTGCCATCAGCCCACACCGGAGCTATGGCTACACCTTC. Its translation: CAISPHRSYGYTF.

This clonotype was counted ten times or more. The chain recombines TRBV29-1 with TRBJ2-5; tentatively, D is TRBD1 (5 bases). Trimming took 4 bases from V and 2 from J, leaving 11 bases between them. Germline-derived CDR1 and CDR2 are SQVTM and ANQGSEA. The CDR3 consists of 13 residues. This CDR3 reads CSVARTLQETQYF. CDR3 DNA: TGCAGCGTTGCTCGGACACTTCAAGAGACCCAGTACTTC. The variable domain in full, with the rest retrieved from reference TRBV29-1 and TRBJ2-5, is SAVISQKPSRDICQRGTSLTIQCQVDSQVTMMFWYRQQPGQSLTLIATANQGSEATYESGFVIDKFPISRPNLTFSTLTVSNMSPEDSSIYLCSVARTLQETQYFGPGTRLLVL.